Listed here are 27 T cell receptor beta chains from one sample, sequenced in a study of blood T cell repertoires in COVID-19. Measured with immunoSEQ multiplex PCR; TCRdb has only the in-frame clones, and not every one. The sample consists of fewer than 50,000 clones, about four fifths of them appearing once. Sequencing was carried out using peripheral blood. These receptors all stem from an elderly man with active or convalescent COVID-19.

Here the CDR3 DNA reads TGCAGTGCTAGTTCGGGACAGGCAAACTCCTACAATGAGCAGTTCTTC. This gives the protein CSASSGQANSYNEQFF. This chain joins TRBV20-1 and TRBJ2-1; 8 bases fit TRBD1. The CDR3 covers 16 residues. V shed 3 bases, J shed 0 bases, and the junction held 7 bases outside the gene matches. Germline V lookup: CDR1 DFQATT, CDR2 SNEGSKA (reference sequence).

The V call is TRBV5-1, the J call TRBJ2-1, with 8 bases aligning to TRBD2. The CDR3 totals 17 residues. Germline V gives CDR1 SGHRS, CDR2 YFSETQ. The V gene end was trimmed by 0 bases and the J gene end by 6 bases; junction bases not matched to a gene: 11. CDR3 amino acids: CASSLEGRGRLANEQFF. CDR3 DNA: TGCGCCAGCAGCTTGGAGGGTCGCGGGAGGTTGGCCAATGAGCAGTTCTTC.

V gene TRBV5-8 combines with J gene TRBJ2-2; 7 bases are a match to TRBD2. CDR1 is SGHTS and CDR2 is YDEGEE in the germline V gene. The CDR3 length is 14 residues. J lost 2 bases, V lost 4 bases, and 2 bases had no gene match. For the CDR3, the DNA is TGTGCCAGCAGCCCGGGACTAAACACCGGGGAGCTGTTTTTT. It specifies CASSPGLNTGELFF.

The rearrangement joins TRBV6-5 to TRBJ2-1; 7 bases agree with TRBD1. The CDR3 contains 16 residues. V lost 2 bases to trimming and J lost 4 bases; unmatched junction nucleotides: 8. The germline gives CDR1 MNHEY, CDR2 SVGAGI. In DNA form, the CDR3 reads TGTGCCAGCAGTTACACCTCGGACAGGCAATACAATGAGCAGTTCTTC. Residues: CASSYTSDRQYNEQFF.

This CDR3 reads CASSMGTVDGYTF. CDR3 DNA sequence: TGTGCCAGCAGCATGGGGACAGTTGATGGCTACACCTTC. The chain has TRBV7-3 and TRBJ1-2; 7 nucleotides match TRBD1. This CDR3 has 13 residues. CDR1 is SGHTA, CDR2 FQGTGA, per germline. V shed 5 bases and J 6 bases; nucleotides not matched to a gene: 6. The whole variable domain, filled in from reference TRBV7-3 and TRBJ1-2, reads GAGVSQTPSNKVTEKGKYVELRCDPISGHTALYWYRQSLGQGPEFLIYFQGTGAADDSGLPNDRFFAVRPEGSVSTLKIQRTERGDSAVYLCASSMGTVDGYTFGSGTRLTVV.

The CDR3 here is CASSQEDTARGRGYTF. The CDR3 DNA is TGTGCCAGCAGCCAAGAGGATACGGCAAGAGGTCGGGGCTACACCTTC. The V call is TRBV4-2, the J call TRBJ1-2; no firm D call. This CDR3 has 16 amino acids. CDR1 and CDR2 from the germline V gene are LGHNA and YNFKEQ. V dropped 0 bases and J dropped 8 bases, with 19 bases sitting between them.

This sequence joins TRBV15 and TRBJ2-3; 10 bases match TRBD1. CDR1 is LNHNV and CDR2 is YYDKDF in the germline V gene (reference sequence). CDR3 size: 19 residues. J was trimmed by 0 bases and V by 5 bases; bases with no gene match: 14. This CDR3 is CATSGLGTGELESTDTQYF. The CDR3 DNA reads TGTGCCACCAGCGGACTTGGGACAGGGGAGTTGGAAAGCACAGATACGCAGTATTTT.

The rearrangement uses TRBV4-2 and TRBJ1-1; TRBD1 agrees at 8 bases. CDR1 is LGHNA and CDR2 is YNFKEQ in the germline V gene. The V segment lost 4 bases and the J segment 3 bases; nucleotides outside the gene matches: 10. This CDR3 comprises 16 residues. The CDR3 coding sequence is TGTGCCAGCAGCCCTACTACAGGGGGTCTGGACACTGAAGCTTTCTTT. It translates to CASSPTTGGLDTEAFF.

The rearrangement uses TRBV3-1 (or the pseudogene TRBV3-2) and TRBJ2-7; 7 nucleotides align to TRBD2. V shed 0 bases, J shed 12 bases, and the junction held 8 bases outside the gene matches. CDR3 size: 13 residues. The germline V gene encodes CDR1 LGHDT and CDR2 YNNKEL (reference sequence). This CDR3 reads CASSQDRGERLYF. The CDR3 bases are TGTGCCAGCAGCCAAGATCGGGGGGAGAGGCTGTACTTC.

V usage is TRBV5-1 and J usage is TRBJ2-1, with 7 positions matching TRBD2. Germline V CDR1 and CDR2: SGHRS, YFSETQ. The V and J ends lost 3 bases and 10 bases, in that order; junction bases with no gene match: 19. The CDR3 consists of 17 residues. The CDR3 region has the DNA TGCGCCAGCAGCTCGCTTGAGTCAAAAGCGGGGTTAGTGGAGCAGTTCTTC. Translation gives CASSSLESKAGLVEQFF.

V usage is TRBV7-2 and J usage is TRBJ1-3; TRBD1 matches at 7 bases. The CDR3 has 16 amino acids. V lost 2 bases, J lost 4 bases, and 8 bases stayed unmatched. Germline V gives CDR1 SGHTA, CDR2 FQGNSA. The CDR3 reads CASSLYATGAGNTIYF. CDR3 DNA sequence: TGTGCCAGCAGCTTATACGCAACAGGGGCCGGAAACACCATATATTTT.

This sequence joins TRBV2 and TRBJ2-7, with 7 nucleotides matching TRBD1. The CDR3 sequence is 13 residues long. Germline CDR1 and CDR2: SNHLY and FYNNEI. The trim removed 2 bases at V and 5 bases at J, leaving 3 bases unmatched. The CDR3, as DNA: TGTGCCAGCAGTGAAAACAGGGGTAACGAGCAGTACTTC. Residues: CASSENRGNEQYF. Supplemented by reference TRBV2 and TRBJ2-7, the full variable domain reads EPEVTQTPSHQVTQMGQEVILRCVPISNHLYFYWYRQILGQKVEFLVSFYNNEISEKSEIFDDQFSVERPDGSNFTLKIRSTKLEDSAMYFCASSENRGNEQYFGPGTRLTVT.

This clone showed up just a few times. The chain uses TRBV3-1 (or the pseudogene TRBV3-2) and TRBJ1-3, with D tentatively TRBD1 (6 bases). Trimming took 4 bases from V and 2 from J, leaving 12 bases between them. CDR3 length equals 15 residues. Germline-derived CDR1 and CDR2 are LGHDT and YNNKEL (reference sequence). The CDR3 loop is CASSPLRGPGNTIYF. The CDR3 bases are TGTGCCAGCAGCCCCCTCAGGGGACCTGGAAACACCATATATTTT.

The chain carries TRBV19 and TRBJ2-2, with no clear D. Germline V lookup: CDR1 LNHDA, CDR2 SQIVND (reference sequence). Trimming left V 2 bases short and J 9 bases short, with 10 bases between. The length of the CDR3 is 13 residues. The CDR3 DNA follows: TGTGCCAGTAGTATATCAGGAAACAGGGAGCTGTTTTTT. This translates into CASSISGNRELFF.

CDR3: CASSWVREGQPQHF. In nucleotides, the CDR3 is TGTGCCAGCAGTTGGGTCAGGGAGGGTCAGCCCCAGCATTTT. The chain joins TRBV6-1 to TRBJ1-5; D may be TRBD1 (5 bases). Germline CDR1 and CDR2: MNHNS and SASEGT. Trimming stripped 5 bases from V and 6 bases from J, with 14 bases between. The CDR3 has 14 amino acids.

A single count supports this clone. V and J are TRBV4-2 and TRBJ1-4, with D perhaps matching TRBD1 (5 bases). The CDR3 extends over 16 amino acids. V shed 0 bases and J shed 5 bases, with 13 bases lying between them. Germline V gives CDR1 LGHNA, CDR2 YNFKEQ. For the CDR3, the DNA is TGTGCCAGCAGCCAAGATGGCGGGGGATCGAATGAAAAACTGTTTTTT. It translates to CASSQDGGGSNEKLFF.

The chain has TRBV6-5 and TRBJ2-3, with D possibly being TRBD2 (7 bases). Germline lookup yields CDR1 MNHEY and CDR2 SVGAGI. There are 15 residues in the CDR3. V was pared by 2 bases and J by 4 bases, with 13 bases between. The CDR3 DNA reads TGTGCCAGCAGTTACCACGGGGGGCGGGCAGATACGCAGTATTTT. Residues: CASSYHGGRADTQYF.

The chain links TRBV15 to TRBJ1-2, with TRBD1 matching 8 bases. This CDR3 spans 16 amino acids. The germline gives CDR1 LNHNV, CDR2 YYDKDF (reference sequence). V was clipped by 0 bases and J by 8 bases; unmatched bases: 11. This chain's CDR3 is CATSRDRTGTNLGYTF. CDR3 in DNA: TGTGCCACCAGCAGAGATAGGACAGGGACGAACCTGGGCTACACCTTC.

This clone was recorded a few times. The chain employs TRBV19 and TRBJ2-7, with TRBD1 matching 7 bases. With 8 bases clipped from V and 6 bases from J, the junction kept 4 bases outside the gene matches. There are 11 residues in the CDR3. The germline CDR1 and CDR2 sequences are LNHDA and SQIVND (reference sequence). CDR3 coding DNA: TGTGCCAGTCAGGGGGTGAGCGAGCAGTACTTC. Translating gives CASQGVSEQYF.

The chain recombines TRBV3-1 (or the pseudogene TRBV3-2) with TRBJ2-3; 8 nucleotides match TRBD2. Germline assignment: CDR1 LGHDT and CDR2 YNNKEL (reference sequence). V lost 1 base and J lost 4; bases outside the gene matches: 4. The CDR3 has 15 amino acids. The CDR3 protein is CASSQGSGSPDTQYF. The CDR3 nucleotides are TGTGCCAGCAGCCAAGGAAGCGGGAGCCCAGATACGCAGTATTTT.

The J gene is TRBJ2-7, the V gene TRBV28; TRBD1 might be the D (5 bases). Germline assignment: CDR1 MDHEN and CDR2 SYDVKM. Trimming took 6 bases from V and 2 from J, leaving 17 bases between them. The CDR3 is made up of 15 amino acids. The CDR3 DNA follows: TGTGCCAGCAGCCCAAGGGGTAGGGGTCCCTACGAGCAGTACTTC. It yields the protein CASSPRGRGPYEQYF.

The count of this clone is one. The chain combines TRBV2 with TRBJ2-7, with TRBD2 identical over 10 bases. Trimming removed 5 bases from V and 7 bases from J; junction bases left unmatched: 11. Germline V gene sequence: CDR1 SNHLY, CDR2 FYNNEI. CDR3 size: 15 residues. CDR3 region: CASSPSSGGAGEQYF. CDR3 in DNA: TGTGCCAGCAGTCCATCCAGCGGGGGGGCTGGTGAGCAGTACTTC.

The rearrangement links TRBV5-4 to TRBJ1-4; D unclear. V gave up 0 bases and J gave up 0 bases, with 6 bases separating them. The germline CDR1 and CDR2 sequences are SGHNT and YYREEE (reference sequence). The CDR3 is 15 amino acids. CDR3 in DNA: TGTGCCAGCAGCTTGGACAGCACAACTAATGAAAAACTGTTTTTT. This translates into CASSLDSTTNEKLFF.

The V call is TRBV15, the J call TRBJ1-2; D remains unclear. Per the germline V gene, CDR1 is LNHNV and CDR2 is YYDKDF (reference sequence). Deletions cut 1 base from V and 13 bases from J, with 13 bases between. CDR3 length: 12 residues. DNA of the CDR3: TGTGCCACCAGCAGAGGAACGGAGATAATCACCTTC. Amino acid sequence: CATSRGTEIITF.

CDR3 sequence: CASSLGTGTGMGDEQFF. The CDR3 coding sequence is TGTGCCAGCAGCTTAGGCACCGGGACAGGGATGGGGGATGAGCAGTTCTTC. This chain links TRBV11-3 with TRBJ2-1; 9 bases map to TRBD1. After removal of 1 base from V and 8 bases from J, the junction contained 12 bases not matched to a gene. This CDR3 is 17 amino acids long. Germline CDR1 is SGHNT and CDR2 is YENEEA.

V is TRBV7-3 and J is TRBJ2-5; TRBD2 matches 9 bases. This CDR3 has 16 amino acids. The V gene's germline CDR1 is SGHTA and CDR2 FQGTGA. V lost 5 bases and J lost 0; bases outside the gene matches: 7. CDR3 in DNA: TGTGCCAGCAGCCCAGGTAGCGGGGGATACCAAGAGACCCAGTACTTC. Translated: CASSPGSGGYQETQYF.

This clone was observed a single time. The genes are TRBV21-1 and TRBJ2-7; TRBD2 was called by the table and not checked on the DNA. TRBV21-1 is listed as a pseudogene. The CDR3 runs to 19 residues. The CDR3 loop reads CASSKVTSRASPTSYEQYF. In DNA, the CDR3 is TGTGCCAGCAGCAAAGTTACCTCTCGGGCTAGCCCAACCTCCTACGAGCAGTACTTC.